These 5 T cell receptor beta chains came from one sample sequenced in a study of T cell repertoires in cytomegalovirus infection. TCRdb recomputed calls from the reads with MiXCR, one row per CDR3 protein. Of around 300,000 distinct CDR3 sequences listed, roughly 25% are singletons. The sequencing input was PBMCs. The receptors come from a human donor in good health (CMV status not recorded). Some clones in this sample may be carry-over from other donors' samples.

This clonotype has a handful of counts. CDR3 region: CASSLRALADTQYF. DNA of the CDR3: TGTGCCAGCAGCCTTCGGGCCCTGGCAGATACGCAGTATTTT. This chain links TRBV7-2 with TRBJ2-3; D uncertain. The CDR3 length is 14 residues. V gave up 5 bases and J gave up 4 bases, with 13 bases separating them. Germline V gene sequence: CDR1 SGHTA, CDR2 FQGNSA.

The CDR3: CASSEAGPYEQYF. The CDR3 DNA is TGTGCCAGCAGTGAAGCAGGACCCTACGAGCAGTACTTC. This sequence joins TRBV2 and TRBJ2-7; D remains ambiguous. The V and J ends lost 0 bases and 2 bases respectively, with 5 bases between them. The CDR3 is made up of 13 amino acids. Germline V lookup: CDR1 SNHLY, CDR2 FYNNEI.

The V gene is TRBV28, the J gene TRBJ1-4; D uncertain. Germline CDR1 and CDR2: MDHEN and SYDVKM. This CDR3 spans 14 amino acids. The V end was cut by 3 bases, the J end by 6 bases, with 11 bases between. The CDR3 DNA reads TGTGCCAGCAGTTTCTCTCTATTAGATGAAAAACTGTTTTTT. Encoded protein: CASSFSLLDEKLFF.

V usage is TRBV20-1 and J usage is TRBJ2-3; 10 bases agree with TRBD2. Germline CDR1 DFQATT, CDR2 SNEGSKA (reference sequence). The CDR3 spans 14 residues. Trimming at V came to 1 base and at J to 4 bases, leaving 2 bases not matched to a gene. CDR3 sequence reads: CSARASGGADTQYF. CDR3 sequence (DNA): TGCAGTGCTAGAGCTAGCGGGGGCGCAGATACGCAGTATTTT.

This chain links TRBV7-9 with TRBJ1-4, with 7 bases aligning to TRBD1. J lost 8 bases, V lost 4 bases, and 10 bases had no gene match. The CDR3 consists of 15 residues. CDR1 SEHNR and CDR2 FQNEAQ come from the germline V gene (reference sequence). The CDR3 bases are TGTGCCAGCAGCTCCTACCGGGACAGTGGGGAAAAACTGTTTTTT. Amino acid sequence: CASSSYRDSGEKLFF.